A selection of T cell receptor beta chains follows, all from one sample in a study of blood T cell repertoires in COVID-19. The table came from immunoSEQ multiplex PCR; TCRdb's copy has only in-frame clones and leaves some out. The sample consists of about 100,000 clones, approximately 86% of them appearing once. Sequencing was performed on PBMCs or T cells enriched from blood (not recorded which). Receptors originate from a woman aged 45-60 years who had recovered from COVID-19. Both conserved end residues are part of each CDR3. A D gene is named only where the DNA matches it firmly. The listing skips clone size in some rows; elsewhere it reads once, few, many or a size class.

>-|14|-|TRBJ2-3|TRBV3-1/TRBV3-2
TGTGCCAGCGGGGGGCAGGGGGGCGCAGATACGCAGTATTTT
CASGGQGGADTQYF
>TRBD1|17|few|TRBJ2-2|TRBV24-1
TGTGCCACCAGTGATATGCAGGGGGCGGCCCACACCGGGGAGCTGTTTTTT
CATSDMQGAAHTGELFF
>-|18|-|TRBJ1-5|TRBV7-8
TGTGCCAGCAGCTCGCGGTCGAGGGCCTTAATTGGCAATCAGCCCCAGCATTTT
CASSSRSRALIGNQPQHF
>-|18|-|TRBJ1-6|TRBV19
TGTGCCAGTAGTATAGTCTCCTCCAGAAGCTCCTATAATTCACCCCTCCACTTT
CASSIVSSRSSYNSPLHF
>TRBD2|16|-|TRBJ2-3|TRBV2
TGTGCCAGCAGCGGTCCTAGCGGGAGTTTCGCAGATACGCAGTATTTT
CASSGPSGSFADTQYF
>-|16|-|TRBJ2-7|TRBV5-8
TGTGCCAGCAGCTTGGGTTCGCGGGGTGCAGCCTACGAGCAGTACTTC
CASSLGSRGAAYEQYF
>TRBD1|15|-|TRBJ2-1|TRBV9
TGTGCCAGCAGCGGCGGTCCGACAGGGAACAATGAGCAGTTCTTC
CASSGGPTGNNEQFF
>-|15|-|TRBJ1-3|TRBV5-1
TGCGCCAGCAGCCCCGGAACTAGCTCTGGAAACACCATATATTTT
CASSPGTSSGNTIYF
>-|16|-|TRBJ1-2|TRBV29-1
TGCAGCGTTGAAGATTATGGGGGCGAGGGTGGAAATGGCTACACCTTC
CSVEDYGGEGGNGYTF
>TRBD1|14|-|TRBJ2-3|TRBV28
TGTGCCAGCAGTGGGACAGCTCTCACAGATACGCAGTATTTT
CASSGTALTDTQYF
>-|15|-|TRBJ1-3|TRBV5-1
TGCGCCAGCAGCCCGAGTGCAGGGGCAGGAAACACCATATATTTT
CASSPSAGAGNTIYF
>TRBD1|14|-|TRBJ1-2|TRBV30
TGTGCCTGGAGTGGGACAGGGGGCTTGGATGGCTACACCTTC
CAWSGTGGLDGYTF
>TRBD1|14|-|TRBJ2-7|TRBV28
TGTGCCAGCAACCCAACCGACAGGGAGCGCGAGCAGTACTTC
CASNPTDREREQYF